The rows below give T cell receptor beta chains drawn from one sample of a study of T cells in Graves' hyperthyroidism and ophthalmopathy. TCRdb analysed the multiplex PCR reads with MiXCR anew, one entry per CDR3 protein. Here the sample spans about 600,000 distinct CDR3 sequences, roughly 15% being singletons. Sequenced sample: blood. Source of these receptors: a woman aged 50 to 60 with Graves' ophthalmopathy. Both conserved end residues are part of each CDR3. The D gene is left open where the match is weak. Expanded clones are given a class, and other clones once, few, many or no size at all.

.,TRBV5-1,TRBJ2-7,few,CASSLGVSGFYEQYF,TGCGCCAGCAGCTTGGGGGTTTCGGGGTTCTACGAGCAGTACTTC
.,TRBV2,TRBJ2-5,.,CASSAGWETQYF,TGTGCCAGCAGCGCGGGGTGGGAGACCCAGTACTTC
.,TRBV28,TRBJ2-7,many,CASSLIRGSYEQYF,TGTGCCAGCAGTTTAATCAGGGGCTCCTACGAGCAGTACTTC
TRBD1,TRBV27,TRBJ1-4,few,CASTTGQANEKLFF,TGTGCCAGCACCACGGGACAGGCAAATGAAAAACTGTTTTTT
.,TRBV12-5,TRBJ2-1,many,CASATPGPLNEQFF,TGTGCTAGTGCCACACCGGGACCCTTAAATGAGCAGTTCTTC
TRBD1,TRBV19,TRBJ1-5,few,CASSIARDRGNQPQHF,TGTGCCAGTAGTATAGCCCGGGACAGGGGTAATCAGCCCCAGCATTTT
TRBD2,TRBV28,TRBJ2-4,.,CASRLRGAGNIQYF,TGTGCCAGCAGATTGCGGGGGGCTGGAAACATTCAGTACTTC
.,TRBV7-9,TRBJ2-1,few,CASRWEAANNEQFF,TGTGCCAGCCGCTGGGAAGCTGCCAACAATGAGCAGTTCTTC
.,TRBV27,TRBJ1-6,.,CASTLRGSGSPLHF,TGTGCCAGCACCCTGCGGGGGTCGGGTTCACCCCTCCACTTT
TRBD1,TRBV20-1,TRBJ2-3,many,CSATGPGGLLDTQYF,TGCAGTGCTACGGGGCCAGGGGGCCTTCTAGATACGCAGTATTTT
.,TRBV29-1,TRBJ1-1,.,CSVEVVGAPNTEAFF,TGCAGCGTTGAGGTAGTGGGGGCCCCGAACACTGAAGCTTTCTTT
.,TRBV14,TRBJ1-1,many,CASSQALNTEAFF,TGTGCCAGCAGCCAAGCCTTGAACACTGAAGCTTTCTTT
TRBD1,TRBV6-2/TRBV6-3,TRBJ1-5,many,CASSWTGLGNQPQHF,TGTGCCAGCAGTTGGACAGGGTTGGGCAATCAGCCCCAGCATTTT
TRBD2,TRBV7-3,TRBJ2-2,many,CASSFLAGGDTGELFF,TGTGCCAGCAGCTTCCTAGCGGGAGGGGACACCGGGGAGCTGTTTTTT
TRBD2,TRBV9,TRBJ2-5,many,CASSVGASGREETQYF,TGTGCCAGCAGCGTAGGGGCTAGCGGGAGAGAGGAGACCCAGTACTTC
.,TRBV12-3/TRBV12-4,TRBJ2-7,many,CASSLSREQYF,TGTGCCAGCAGTTTATCTCGCGAGCAGTACTTC
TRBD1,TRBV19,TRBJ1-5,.,CASSPTGVQPQHF,TGTGCCAGTAGTCCGACAGGGGTTCAGCCCCAGCATTTT
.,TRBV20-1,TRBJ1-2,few,CSASRATAGYGYTF,TGCAGTGCTAGCCGTGCGACAGCGGGCTATGGCTACACCTTC
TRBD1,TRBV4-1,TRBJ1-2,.,CASSQWDRENYGYTF,TGCGCCAGCAGCCAATGGGACAGGGAAAACTATGGCTACACCTTC
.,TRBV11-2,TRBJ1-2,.,CASPLGGYTF,TGTGCCAGCCCACTGGGCGGCTACACCTTC
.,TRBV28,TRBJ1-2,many,CASSSKTYRSLIKGYTF,TGTGCCAGCAGTTCGAAAACATACAGGTCCCTCATAAAAGGCTACACCTTC
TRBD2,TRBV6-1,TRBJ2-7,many,CASSRTSSYEQYF,TGTGCCAGCAGTCGGACTAGCTCCTACGAGCAGTACTTC
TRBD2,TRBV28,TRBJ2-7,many,CASITGTNEQYF,TGTGCCAGCATCACCGGGACTAACGAGCAGTACTTC
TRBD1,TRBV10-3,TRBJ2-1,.,CAIRQGSSYNEQFF,TGTGCCATCAGACAGGGGAGCTCCTACAATGAGCAGTTCTTC
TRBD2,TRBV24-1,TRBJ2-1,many,CATSDGRGSWSYNEQFF,TGTGCCACCAGTGACGGCCGCGGGAGTTGGTCCTACAATGAGCAGTTCTTC
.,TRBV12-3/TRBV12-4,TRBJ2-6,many,CASAQGLRAAGANVLTF,TGTGCCAGCGCTCAGGGACTCCGGGCGGCTGGGGCCAACGTCCTGACTTTC
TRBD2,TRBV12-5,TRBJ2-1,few,CASAPGTSVYNEQFF,TGTGCTAGTGCCCCAGGAACTAGCGTTTACAATGAGCAGTTCTTC
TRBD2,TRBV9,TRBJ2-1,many,CASSVGREGYNEQFF,TGTGCCAGCAGCGTAGGGCGGGAGGGTTACAATGAGCAGTTCTTC
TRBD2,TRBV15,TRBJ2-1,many,CATSRDLAGAYNEQFF,TGTGCCACCAGCAGGGACCTAGCGGGAGCCTACAATGAGCAGTTCTTC
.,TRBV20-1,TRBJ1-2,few,CSARDPRTEGYGYTF,TGCAGTGCTAGAGATCCGAGGACGGAGGGCTATGGCTACACCTTC
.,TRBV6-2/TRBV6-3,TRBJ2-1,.,CASSPRSVSYNEQFF,TGTGCCAGCAGTCCCCGTAGCGTTTCCTACAATGAGCAGTTCTTC
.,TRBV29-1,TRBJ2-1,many,CSVGRASYNEQFF,TGCAGCGTTGGGCGGGCGAGTTACAATGAGCAGTTCTTC
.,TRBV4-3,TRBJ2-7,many,CASSQGSDYEQYF,TGCGCCAGCAGCCAAGGCAGTGACTACGAGCAGTACTTC
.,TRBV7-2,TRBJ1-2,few,CASSPAGYGYTF,TGTGCCAGCAGCCCCGCCGGCTATGGCTACACCTTC
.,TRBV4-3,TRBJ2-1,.,CASSQDYTGAEQFF,TGCGCCAGCAGCCAAGATTATACTGGGGCTGAGCAGTTCTTC
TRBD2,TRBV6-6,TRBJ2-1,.,CASSYRTSGRREQFF,TGTGCCAGCAGTTACAGGACTAGCGGGAGGCGAGAGCAGTTCTTC
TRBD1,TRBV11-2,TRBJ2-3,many,CASSTGTGVDTQYF,TGTGCCAGCAGCACCGGGACAGGGGTTGATACGCAGTATTTT
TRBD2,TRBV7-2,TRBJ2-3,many,CASSLIAGGNPDTQYF,TGTGCCAGCAGCTTGATAGCGGGAGGGAATCCGGATACGCAGTATTTT
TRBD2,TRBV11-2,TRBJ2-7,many,CASSLPSGRAWEQYF,TGTGCCAGCAGCTTACCTAGCGGGAGGGCTTGGGAGCAGTACTTC
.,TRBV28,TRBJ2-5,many,CASKEYQETQYF,TGTGCCAGCAAAGAGTACCAAGAGACCCAGTACTTC
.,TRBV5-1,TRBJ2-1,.,CASSPLEGGQNEQFF,TGCGCCAGCAGCCCCCTTGAGGGCGGCCAGAATGAGCAGTTCTTC
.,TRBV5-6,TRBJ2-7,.,CASSYQGGLVSYEQYF,TGTGCCAGCAGTTATCAGGGAGGCCTAGTTTCCTACGAGCAGTACTTC
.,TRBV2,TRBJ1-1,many,CASSSQVGGLGTEAFF,TGTGCCAGCAGTTCCCAGGTCGGGGGTCTGGGGACTGAAGCTTTCTTT
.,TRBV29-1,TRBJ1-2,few,CSVEGVLTNYGYTF,TGCAGCGTTGAGGGGGTTCTTACTAACTATGGCTACACCTTC
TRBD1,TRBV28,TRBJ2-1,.,CASSLWGDRAEQFF,TGTGCCAGCAGTTTATGGGGGGACAGGGCCGAGCAGTTCTTC
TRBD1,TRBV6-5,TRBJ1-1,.,CASGFQSGQVAFF,TGTGCCAGCGGTTTCCAATCAGGACAGGTAGCTTTCTTT
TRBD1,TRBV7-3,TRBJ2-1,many,CASSTDRGREQFF,TGTGCCAGCAGCACGGACAGGGGTAGGGAGCAGTTCTTC
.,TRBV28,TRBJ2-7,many,CASSRALSSYEQYF,TGTGCCAGCAGTAGGGCCCTTAGCTCCTACGAGCAGTACTTC
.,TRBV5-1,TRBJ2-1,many,CASSGGTTPSYNEQFF,TGCGCCAGCAGCGGGGGGACAACCCCCTCCTACAATGAGCAGTTCTTC
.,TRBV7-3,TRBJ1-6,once,CASSYTGNSPLHF,TGTGCCAGCAGCTATACCGGGAATTCACCCCTCCACTTT
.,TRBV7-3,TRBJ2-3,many,CASSLTLASTDTQYF,TGTGCCAGCAGCTTGACCCTGGCTAGCACAGATACGCAGTATTTT
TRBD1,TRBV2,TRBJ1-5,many,CASRDRQGGNQPQHF,TGTGCCAGCAGAGACCGACAGGGCGGGAATCAGCCCCAGCATTTT
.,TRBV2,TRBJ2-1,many,CASSEYGWPYNEQFF,TGTGCCAGCAGTGAATATGGGTGGCCATACAATGAGCAGTTCTTC
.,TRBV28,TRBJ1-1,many,CASRLTGNTEAFF,TGTGCCAGCAGGTTGACGGGGAACACTGAAGCTTTCTTT
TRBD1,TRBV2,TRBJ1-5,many,CASRRQGNNQPQHF,TGTGCCAGCAGAAGACAGGGGAATAATCAGCCCCAGCATTTT
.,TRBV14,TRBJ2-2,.,CASSLARPMAGELFF,TGTGCCAGCAGCCTGGCGAGGCCCATGGCCGGGGAGCTGTTTTTT